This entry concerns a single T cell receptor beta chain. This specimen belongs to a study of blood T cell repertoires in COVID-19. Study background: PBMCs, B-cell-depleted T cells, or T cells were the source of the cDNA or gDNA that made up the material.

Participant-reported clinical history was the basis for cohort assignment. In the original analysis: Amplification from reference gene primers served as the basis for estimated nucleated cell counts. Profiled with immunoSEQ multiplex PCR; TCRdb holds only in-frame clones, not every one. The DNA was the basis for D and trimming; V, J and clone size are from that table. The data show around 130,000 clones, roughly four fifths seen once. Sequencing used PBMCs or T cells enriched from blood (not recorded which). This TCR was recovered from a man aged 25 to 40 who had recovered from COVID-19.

This CDR3 is CASSPPGLAGLYEQYF. CDR3 coding DNA: TGTGCCAGCAGTCCACCGGGACTAGCGGGACTCTACGAGCAGTACTTC. The chain joins TRBV28 to TRBJ2-7, with 13 bases lining up with TRBD2. Looked up from germline, CDR1 is MDHEN and CDR2 is SYDVKM. Trimming at V came to 5 bases and at J to 3 bases, leaving 7 bases not matched to a gene. The CDR3 totals 16 residues.